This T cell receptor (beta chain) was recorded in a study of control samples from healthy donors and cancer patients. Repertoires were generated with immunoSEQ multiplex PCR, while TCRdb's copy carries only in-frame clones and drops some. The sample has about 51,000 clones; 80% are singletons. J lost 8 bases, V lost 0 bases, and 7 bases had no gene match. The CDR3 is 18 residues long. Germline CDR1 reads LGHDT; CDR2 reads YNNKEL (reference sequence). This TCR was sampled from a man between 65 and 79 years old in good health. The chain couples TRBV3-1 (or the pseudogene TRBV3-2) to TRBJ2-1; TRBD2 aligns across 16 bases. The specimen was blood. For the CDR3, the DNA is TGTGCCAGCAGCCAAGAGGGACTAGCGGGGGGGCCGAAGGATGAGCAGTTCTTC. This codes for CASSQEGLAGGPKDEQFF.